This T cell receptor beta chain was sequenced for a study of T-cell memory formation after mild COVID-19. TCRdb ran MiXCR on the 5' RACE reads and lists one entry per CDR3 protein. The sample yields about 360,000 distinct CDR3 sequences, approximately 15% seen once. This CDR3 region has 14 residues. CDR1 is MNHEY, CDR2 SVGEGT, per germline. Between the trimmed V and J ends, which lost 1 base and 3 bases, there was a span of 7 bases. This clonotype was found many times. The chain has TRBV6-2 or TRBV6-3 and TRBJ2-1; maybe TRBD1 (6 bases). The TCR comes from a man between 18 and 35 years old who had mild COVID-19 (a few samples of this study predate the infection). Cell type and time point are not known. Sequenced sample: PBMCs or a T cell subset sorted from them (not recorded which). CDR3 amino acids: CASSYLGHYNEQFF. The CDR3 DNA reads as TGTGCCAGCAGTTACTTGGGACACTACAATGAGCAGTTCTTC.